This T cell receptor beta chain was profiled in a study of blood T cell repertoires in COVID-19. About the study: Italy, Spain and the United States were the sources of the convalescent and acute COVID-19 samples. Nucleic acid was either cDNA or gDNA, and it came from T cells, B-cell-depleted T cells, or PBMCs.

Germline CDR1 MNHNY, CDR2 SVGAGI (reference sequence). V shed 4 bases and J 8 bases; nucleotides not matched to a gene: 8. The CDR3 spans 13 residues. Original methodology: Nucleated cell number was recorded as an estimate derived from reference gene primer amplification. Clones were sequenced by immunoSEQ multiplex PCR, and TCRdb holds only the in-frame ones, with some missing. V and J calls and clone size are those listed in that table; D and trimming were worked out from the DNA. Found here are 130,000 to 150,000 clones, roughly four fifths of them singletons; the top ten hold around 13%. Sequenced material: peripheral blood. The V and J genes are TRBV6-6 and TRBJ2-7, with 7 bases aligning to TRBD2. The clonotype comes from a man older than 75 with acute or convalescent COVID-19. Here the CDR3 reads CASSSSGPGQQYF. The DNA of the CDR3 is TGTGCCAGCAGTTCTAGCGGACCCGGGCAGCAGTACTTC.